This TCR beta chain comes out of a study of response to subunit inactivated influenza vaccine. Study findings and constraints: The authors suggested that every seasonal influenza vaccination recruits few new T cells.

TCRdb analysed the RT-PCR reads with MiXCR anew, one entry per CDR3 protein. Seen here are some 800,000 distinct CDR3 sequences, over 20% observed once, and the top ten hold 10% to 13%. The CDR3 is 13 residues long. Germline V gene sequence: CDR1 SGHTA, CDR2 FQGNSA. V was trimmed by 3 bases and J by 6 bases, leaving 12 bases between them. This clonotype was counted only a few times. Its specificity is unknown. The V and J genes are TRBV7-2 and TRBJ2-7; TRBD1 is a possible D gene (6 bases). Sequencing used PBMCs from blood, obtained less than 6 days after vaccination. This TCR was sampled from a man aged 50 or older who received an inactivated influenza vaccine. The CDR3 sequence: CASSLDRIGEQYF. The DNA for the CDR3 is TGTGCCAGCAGCTTGGACAGAATTGGCGAGCAGTACTTC. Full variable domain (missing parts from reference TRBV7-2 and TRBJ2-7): GAGVSQSPSNKVTEKGKDVELRCDPISGHTALYWYRQSLGQGLEFLIYFQGNSAPDKSGLPSDRFSAERTGGSVSTLTIQRTQQEDSAVYLCASSLDRIGEQYFGPGTRLTVT.